The TCR beta chain under discussion was sequenced for a study of tumor-infiltrating lymphocytes in localized non-small cell lung cancer. Across the whole study: The cohort mixed smokers and never-smokers, several histologies, and some post-neoadjuvant-chemotherapy samples.

This table comes from immunoSEQ multiplex PCR, and its TCRdb copy is limited to in-frame clones, with some not included. The profile shows about 22,000 clones, about 80% of them singletons. Trimming removed 8 bases from V and 12 bases from J, with 17 bases in between. CDR1 and CDR2 (germline): SNHLY, FYNNEI. The CDR3 contains 12 residues. For this clone: Its antigen is not known.

Study results and caveats: Tumor T-cell fraction from TCR sequencing was not associated with recurrence-free survival (p = 0.61). TCRbeta sequencing showed higher T cell infiltration in tumors than uninvolved lung. Different pieces of the same tissue went to different assays, confounding technical variation with intratumor heterogeneity.

The chain employs TRBV2 and TRBJ1-5, with D unresolved. This sequence was found in a human donor with non-small cell lung cancer. Sequencing was carried out using lung tumor tissue. Here the CDR3 reads CASSYVSGNQHF. The CDR3 DNA follows: TGTGCCAGCTCTTACGTGTCGGGAAACCAGCATTTT.